The 14 T cell receptor beta chains below all came from one sample that was sequenced in a study of identical twins. TCRdb reanalysed the 5' RACE reads using MiXCR and keeps one entry per CDR3 protein. The sample carries about 530,000 distinct CDR3 sequences, about 16% recorded once. The sample was also linked to a second study, of yellow fever vaccine responses in identical twins.

Sequenced: CD4+ T cells sorted from blood. The source of these receptors is a woman in her late teens or twenties in good health.

This clonotype was counted many times. The chain has TRBV12-3 or TRBV12-4 and TRBJ2-2; D gene uncertain. The V and J ends lost 6 bases and 1 base respectively, with 9 bases between them. The CDR3 spans 14 residues. The CDR3 is CASRWAVNTGELFF. CDR3 DNA sequence: TGTGCCAGCAGGTGGGCAGTGAACACCGGGGAGCTGTTTTTT.

This clonotype was detected only a few times. The chain employs TRBV10-3 and TRBJ1-1, with D unresolved. Trimming took 0 bases from V and 5 from J, leaving 1 base between them. This CDR3 is 11 amino acids long. Germline assignment: CDR1 ENHRY and CDR2 SYGVKD. CDR3 DNA: TGTGCCATCAGTGAGTCGACTGAAGCTTTCTTT. Its protein product is CAISESTEAFF.

This clonotype showed up just a few times. The V call is TRBV5-1, the J call TRBJ2-3; TRBD1 is a possible D gene (5 bases). CDR1 is SGHRS and CDR2 is YFSETQ in the germline V gene. V lost 5 bases and J 2 bases, leaving 15 bases between the germline ends. The CDR3 is made up of 15 amino acids. The CDR3 DNA follows: TGCGCCAGCAGTCAGGGAAACCCTTACACAGATACGCAGTATTTT. It translates to CASSQGNPYTDTQYF.

In its sample, this clonotype was seen many times. This sequence joins TRBV12-3 or TRBV12-4 and TRBJ1-2; D uncertain. The V gene lost 2 bases and the J gene lost 2 bases, with 3 bases spanning the gap. The CDR3 sequence is 12 residues long. CDR3 loop: CASSLRNYGYTF. The CDR3 nucleotides are TGTGCCAGCAGTTTACGCAACTATGGCTACACCTTC.

The chain combines TRBV20-1 with TRBJ2-1; maybe TRBD2 (5 bases). Germline CDR1 DFQATT, CDR2 SNEGSKA (reference sequence). This CDR3 is built from 18 residues. Trimming cost V 3 bases and J 3 bases, with 24 bases left between them. CDR3 sequence: CSASPLGGALGNYNEQFF. The DNA for the CDR3 is TGCAGTGCTAGTCCCCTCGGAGGAGCCCTAGGGAACTACAATGAGCAGTTCTTC.

This clonotype was found a few times. J is TRBJ2-3 and V is TRBV10-3, with a possible D match to TRBD2 (5 bases). Trimming cost V 7 bases and J 3 bases, with 11 bases left between them. The CDR3 loop spans 13 amino acids. CDR1 and CDR2 (germline): ENHRY, SYGVKD. The CDR3 here is CAITAGITDTQYF. DNA of the CDR3: TGTGCCATCACAGCCGGGATAACAGATACGCAGTATTTT.

In the case of this clonotype: Given the absence of the conserved phenylalanine or tryptophan at the CDR3 end, a read error is likely. Because the CDR3's place on the DNA is in doubt, the DNA is left out and the CDR3 is given as listed by TCRdb. V usage is TRBV20-1 and J usage is TRBJ2-7; the D call TRBD2 from the table was never checked on the DNA. The CDR3 has 13 amino acids, counting both end residues. Germline assignment: CDR1 DFQATT and CDR2 SNEGSKA (reference sequence). The CDR3 region is CSAREGLAGTFSD.

This clonotype was counted ten times or more. The J gene is TRBJ1-2, the V gene TRBV7-2; 8 bases map to TRBD1. Germline values: CDR1 SGHTA, CDR2 FQGNSA. Trimming at V came to 5 bases and at J to 3 bases, leaving 8 bases not matched to a gene. The CDR3 totals 15 residues. The CDR3 region has the DNA TGTGCCAGCAGCCCTTCGGGACAGGTCGACTATGGCTACACCTTC. It is translated as CASSPSGQVDYGYTF. The variable domain in full, completed from reference TRBV7-2 and TRBJ1-2, reads GAGVSQSPSNKVTEKGKDVELRCDPISGHTALYWYRQSLGQGLEFLIYFQGNSAPDKSGLPSDRFSAERTGGSVSTLTIQRTQQEDSAVYLCASSPSGQVDYGYTFGSGTRLTVV.

The chain is built from TRBV28 and TRBJ2-1, with a weak D call TRBD2 (5 bases). Trimming shortened V by 6 bases and J by 5 bases, and 20 bases separated the two germline ends. The CDR3 has 16 amino acids. The V gene's germline CDR1 is MDHEN and CDR2 SYDVKM. In nucleotides, the CDR3 is TGTGCCAGCAGCCCAATGACTTGGAGAGGGAACAATGAGCAGTTCTTC. Encoded protein: CASSPMTWRGNNEQFF.

Only a few counts were recorded for this clonotype. The chain recombines TRBV28 with TRBJ2-2, with D perhaps matching TRBD2 (5 bases). The germline V gene encodes CDR1 MDHEN and CDR2 SYDVKM. The CDR3 extends over 14 amino acids. Trimming stripped 6 bases from V and 4 bases from J, with 12 bases between. The DNA of the CDR3 is TGTGCCAGCAGCGAAACTAGACTCACCGGGGAGCTGTTTTTT. Amino acids: CASSETRLTGELFF. Using reference TRBV28 and TRBJ2-2 for the parts outside the CDR3, the full variable domain is DVKVTQSSRYLVKRTGEKVFLECVQDMDHENMFWYRQDPGLGLRLIYFSYDVKMKEKGDIPEGYSVSREKKERFSLILESASTNQTSMYLCASSETRLTGELFFGEGSRLTVL.

This clonotype appeared a few times. This rearrangement joins TRBV3-1 to TRBJ2-5, with 15 bases aligning to TRBD2. Germline CDR1 is LGHDT and CDR2 is YNNKEL (reference sequence). The CDR3 is 20 residues long. J lost 3 bases, V lost 1 base, and 12 bases had no gene match. CDR3 nucleotide sequence: TGTGCCAGCAGCCAAGCAACCGGGACTAGCGGGGGGCTTAAAAAAGAGACCCAGTACTTC. It yields the protein CASSQATGTSGGLKKETQYF.

This clonotype appeared a few times. CDR3 residues: CASSLGTGEAGELFF. CDR3 nucleotides: TGTGCCAGCTCGCTCGGGACAGGGGAAGCCGGGGAGCTGTTTTTT. V and J are TRBV18 and TRBJ2-2; 10 bases are a match to TRBD1. The V and J ends lost 6 bases and 6 bases, in that order; junction bases with no gene match: 7. CDR3 length: 15 residues. CDR1 is KGHSH and CDR2 is LQKENI in the germline V gene.

This clonotype occurred many times. V usage is TRBV20-1 and J usage is TRBJ2-4; perhaps D is TRBD1 or TRBD2 (5 bases each). Germline assignment: CDR1 DFQATT and CDR2 SNEGSKA (reference sequence). Deletions cut 3 bases from V and 0 bases from J, with 6 bases between. The CDR3 sequence is 13 residues long. As DNA, the CDR3 is TGCAGTGCTAGGGGGACAGCCAAAAACATTCAGTACTTC. Its protein is CSARGTAKNIQYF.

The chain combines TRBV12-3 or TRBV12-4 with TRBJ1-2; the match to TRBD1 covers 9 bases. J gave up 4 bases and V 7 bases, and 10 bases lay outside the gene matches. The CDR3 runs to 15 residues. The CDR3 DNA reads TGTGCCAGCACCCAAAGACAGGGGGGTATCTATGGCTACACCTTC. Its translation is CASTQRQGGIYGYTF.